These 5 T cell receptor beta chains came from one sample sequenced in a study of blood T cell repertoires in COVID-19. Clones were read by immunoSEQ multiplex PCR, and TCRdb kept only the in-frame ones, dropping some. The data hold some 350,000 clones, with 70% to 90% observed a single time. The sample comprised peripheral blood. Receptor source: a woman aged 25 to 39 with COVID-19, enrolled during active disease.

The rearrangement links TRBV5-1 to TRBJ2-1; TRBD2 matches 11 bases. V shed 4 bases, J shed 4 bases, and the junction held 7 bases outside the gene matches. The CDR3 is 16 residues long. In germline, CDR1 is SGHRS, CDR2 YFSETQ. CDR3 protein: CASSPTSGGSYNEQFF. As DNA, the CDR3 is TGCGCCAGCAGCCCCACTAGCGGGGGCTCTTACAATGAGCAGTTCTTC.

This rearrangement joins TRBV19 to TRBJ2-1; D gene ambiguous. This CDR3 spans 15 amino acids. Germline assignment: CDR1 LNHDA and CDR2 SQIVND (reference sequence). V shed 5 bases and J shed 3 bases, with 14 bases lying between them. CDR3 in DNA: TGTGCCAGTAGTTCTTCGGAGATAGTCTACAATGAGCAGTTCTTC. Translated: CASSSSEIVYNEQFF.

The chain links TRBV6-6 to TRBJ1-3, with D unclear. Germline V gene lookup returns CDR1 MNHNY and CDR2 SVGAGI (reference sequence). The CDR3 consists of 15 residues. Trimming shortened V by 2 bases and J by 3 bases, and 11 bases separated the two germline ends. The CDR3 spells CASSYTGRSGNTIYF. The CDR3, as DNA: TGTGCCAGCAGTTACACCGGGAGAAGTGGAAACACCATATATTTT.

V usage is TRBV3-1 (or the pseudogene TRBV3-2) and J usage is TRBJ2-7, with D perhaps matching TRBD1 (5 bases). V was shortened by 1 base and J by 2 bases, with 9 bases between the two germline ends. This CDR3 spans 14 amino acids. Germline V lookup: CDR1 LGHDT, CDR2 YNNKEL (reference sequence). CDR3 sequence reads: CASSQVPGTYEQYV. The CDR3 region has the DNA TGTGCCAGCAGCCAAGTTCCAGGGACCTACGAGCAGTACGTC.

The CDR3 here is CASSYPTSGGHTGELFF. The CDR3 DNA reads TGTGCCAGCAGTTACCCCACTAGCGGGGGTCACACCGGGGAGCTGTTTTTT. The chain uses TRBV6-2 or TRBV6-3 and TRBJ2-2, with TRBD2 matching over 11 bases. Germline assignment: CDR1 MNHEY and CDR2 SVGEGT. The CDR3 runs to 17 residues. The junction had 5 bases not matched to a gene; V was cut back by 2 bases and J by 3 bases.